These 29 T cell receptor beta chains came from one sample sequenced in a study of cytomegalovirus exposure and HLA in healthy donors (dated by TCRdb to between 2016 and 2019). The library came from the immunoSEQ multiplex PCR assay. For the multiplex PCR, a mixture combining 60 forward primers for TCR Vbeta segments and 13 reverse primers for TCR Jbeta segments was used. TCRdb carries this immuneACCESS record with in-frame sequences only. Its versions omit some clonotypes, under half of them owing to an unresolved V gene in the studies checked, with the rest unexplained. This sample lists 110,000 or so clones; roughly two thirds were detected once. The top ten constitute roughly 8.3% of the sample. The sample was PBMCs. These TCRs come from a man younger than 30 in good health and CMV-seropositive.

The chain carries TRBV30 and TRBJ2-7, with 9 bases identical to TRBD1. The V segment lost 0 bases and the J segment 6 bases; nucleotides outside the gene matches: 9. Germline loops: CDR1 GTSNPN, CDR2 SVGIG (reference sequence). CDR3 length: 15 amino acids. As DNA, the CDR3 is TGTGCCTGGAGTGTACAAAACAGGGGGCGCGGCGAGCAGTACTTC. Translated, it gives CAWSVQNRGRGEQYF.

The chain is built from TRBV5-4 and TRBJ2-6; D perhaps matches TRBD2 (7 bases). The CDR3 spans 16 residues. The germline V gene has CDR1 SGHNT and CDR2 YYREEE (reference sequence). Deletions cut 0 bases from V and 2 bases from J, with 9 bases between. The CDR3 nucleotides are TGTGCCAGCAGCTTGGGAGGGGGGGCTGGGGCCAACGTCCTGACTTTC. Translation gives CASSLGGGAGANVLTF.

The chain joins TRBV2 to TRBJ2-7; no firm D call. This CDR3 has 11 residues. With 5 bases removed from V and 3 bases from J, the gap between germline ends came to 5 bases. Germline assignment: CDR1 SNHLY and CDR2 FYNNEI. CDR3 sequence: CASSSGYEQYV. The CDR3 DNA reads TGTGCCAGCAGTTCAGGCTACGAGCAGTACGTC.

The chain is built from TRBV28 and TRBJ1-5; no definite D call. Trimming left V 2 bases short and J 0 bases short, with 11 bases between. The CDR3 covers 16 residues. The germline gives CDR1 MDHEN, CDR2 SYDVKM. CDR3 DNA: TGTGCCAGCAGTTTAGCAGGAGACTATAGCAATCAGCCCCAGCATTTT. It yields the protein CASSLAGDYSNQPQHF.

The chain joins TRBV29-1 to TRBJ2-7, with 7 bases matching TRBD1. Looked up from germline, CDR1 is SQVTM and CDR2 is ANQGSEA. This CDR3 comprises 18 residues. With 6 bases clipped from V and 0 bases from J, the junction kept 20 bases outside the gene matches. The CDR3, as DNA: TGCAGCGTGTGTCTGAGGGACAGACGTATACCACCCTCCTACGAGCAGTACTTC. The encoded protein is CSVCLRDRRIPPSYEQYF.

The chain joins TRBV28 to TRBJ2-5; possible D gene TRBD2, 5 bases. V dropped 7 bases and J dropped 2 bases, with 14 bases sitting between them. This CDR3 spans 14 amino acids. The germline gives CDR1 MDHEN, CDR2 SYDVKM. The CDR3 DNA reads as TGTGCCAGCACGTGGGTAGCGCGGCAAGAGACCCAGTACTTC. Its protein product is CASTWVARQETQYF.

This clone was counted a few times. V and J are TRBV12-5 and TRBJ2-1, with 7 bases that match TRBD1. The CDR3 sequence is 19 residues long. The V gene's germline CDR1 is LGHNT and CDR2 FRNRAP. J lost 1 base, V lost 1 base, and 13 bases had no gene match. DNA for the CDR3: TGTGCTAGTGGTTTGGGTTCCCGCACAGGGGATCTTTCCTACAATGAGCAGTTCTTC. This codes for CASGLGSRTGDLSYNEQFF. Using reference TRBV12-5 and TRBJ2-1 for the parts outside the CDR3, the full variable domain is DARVTQTPRHKVTEMGQEVTMRCQPILGHNTVFWYRQTMMQGLELLAYFRNRAPLDDSGMPKDRFSAEMPDATLATLKIQPSEPRDSAVYFCASGLGSRTGDLSYNEQFFGPGTRLTVL.

This chain joins TRBV29-1 and TRBJ2-5; TRBD2 matches 8 bases. CDR3 length equals 13 residues. Looked up from germline, CDR1 is SQVTM and CDR2 is ANQGSEA. V shed 5 bases and J 4 bases; nucleotides not matched to a gene: 6. CDR3 DNA sequence: TGCAGCGTTCGGCCTAGCGGGTCAGAGACCCAGTACTTC. Translation gives CSVRPSGSETQYF.

The genes are TRBV5-1 and TRBJ1-6; 8 bases are shared with TRBD1. The CDR3 covers 14 residues. Trimming at V came to 6 bases and at J to 6 bases, leaving 5 bases not matched to a gene. The V gene's germline CDR1 is SGHRS and CDR2 YFSETQ. In nucleotides, the CDR3 is TGCGCCAGCACCCCCGACAGGGGTAATTCACCCCTCCACTTT. It translates to CASTPDRGNSPLHF.

The chain employs TRBV29-1 and TRBJ2-1; 9 bases map to TRBD2. The CDR3 runs 15 residues. CDR1 SQVTM and CDR2 ANQGSEA come from the germline V gene. V lost 1 base, J lost 3 bases, and 4 bases stayed unmatched. Here the CDR3 reads CSVEGGGAYYNEQFF. The CDR3 DNA follows: TGCAGCGTTGAAGGCGGGGGGGCATACTACAATGAGCAGTTCTTC.

The chain links TRBV7-9 to TRBJ2-2; D is ambiguous. The germline V gene has CDR1 SEHNR and CDR2 FQNEAQ (reference sequence). The CDR3 runs to 14 residues. V gave up 5 bases and J gave up 1 base, with 8 bases separating them. The DNA of the CDR3 is TGTGCCAGCAGCCATCGACAGAACACCGGGGAGCTGTTTTTT. It codes for CASSHRQNTGELFF.

The chain has TRBV10-1 and TRBJ2-1, with 11 bases that match TRBD2. With V trimmed by 0 bases and J by 5 bases, 6 bases remained unmatched. Germline CDR1 and CDR2: WNHNN and SYGVQD (reference sequence). This CDR3 contains 17 residues. Written as DNA, the CDR3 is TGCGCCAGCAGTGAGTCATGGGGACTAGCGGCGGACAATGAGCAGTTCTTC. Residues: CASSESWGLAADNEQFF.

The chain couples TRBV19 to TRBJ2-4; D might be TRBD1 (6 bases). The CDR3 totals 15 residues. Trimming stripped 5 bases from V and 7 bases from J, with 18 bases between. Germline CDR1 reads LNHDA; CDR2 reads SQIVND (reference sequence). The CDR3 region is CASSPGRGGHNIQYF. The CDR3 DNA sequence: TGTGCCAGTAGTCCCGGACGAGGGGGTCATAACATTCAGTACTTC.

The CDR3 region is CASSLVVGGKNIQYF. The CDR3 region has the DNA TGTGCCAGCAGCTTAGTGGTGGGGGGGAAAAACATTCAGTACTTC. This rearrangement joins TRBV7-8 to TRBJ2-4, with 7 bases that match TRBD2. J lost 4 bases, V lost 1 base, and 4 bases had no gene match. The length of the CDR3 is 15 residues. The V gene's germline CDR1 is SGHVS and CDR2 FQNEAQ.

The chain recombines TRBV2 with TRBJ1-2; no clear D gene. The CDR3 spans 13 residues. The germline V gene has CDR1 SNHLY and CDR2 FYNNEI. Trimming cost V 2 bases and J 8 bases, with 12 bases left between them. The CDR3 sequence is CASSESGRRGYTF. For the CDR3, the DNA is TGTGCCAGCAGTGAAAGCGGCCGGCGGGGCTACACCTTC.

V and J are TRBV11-3 and TRBJ1-6; TRBD1 matches 7 bases. Losses at the gene ends were 5 bases for V and 6 bases for J; bases not matched to a gene: 4. Germline loops: CDR1 SGHNT, CDR2 YENEEA. This CDR3 has 14 amino acids. CDR3 residues: CASSPGQANSPLHF. In DNA, the CDR3 is TGTGCCAGCAGCCCCGGACAGGCTAATTCACCCCTCCACTTT.

The chain links TRBV4-1 to TRBJ2-2; TRBD2 matches at 14 bases. Trimming took 6 bases from V and 6 from J; bases not matched to a gene: 6. The CDR3 loop spans 16 amino acids. Per the germline V gene, CDR1 is MGHRA and CDR2 is YSYEKL. CDR3 bases: TGCGCCAGCAGAGCAAGGACTAGCGGGGGGCCCGGGGAGCTGTTTTTT. Translation gives CASRARTSGGPGELFF.

In its sample, this clone was seen a few times. The chain has TRBV5-1 and TRBJ1-4; tentatively, D is TRBD1 (5 bases). Between the trimmed V and J ends, which lost 6 bases and 0 bases, there was a span of 21 bases. The CDR3 is 18 amino acids. Per germline, CDR1 SGHRS and CDR2 YFSETQ. CDR3 residues: CASTALPGPGTTNEKLFF. CDR3 nucleotides: TGCGCCAGCACCGCGCTACCGGGTCCAGGGACAACTAATGAAAAACTGTTTTTT.

V gene TRBV7-8 combines with J gene TRBJ2-1; D is ambiguous. Trimming removed 5 bases at V and 0 bases at J, with 20 bases between. This CDR3 has 18 residues. In germline, CDR1 is SGHVS, CDR2 FQNEAQ. The CDR3 DNA reads TGTGCCAGCAGCCAAACGAATGTTGGGCTTAGCTCCTACAATGAGCAGTTCTTC. This codes for CASSQTNVGLSSYNEQFF. Full variable domain (rest looked up from reference TRBV7-8 and TRBJ2-1): GAGVSQSPRYKVAKRGQDVALRCDPISGHVSLFWYQQALGQGPEFLTYFQNEAQLDKSGLPSDRFFAERPEGSVSTLKIQRTQQEDSAVYLCASSQTNVGLSSYNEQFFGPGTRLTVL.

The CDR3 coding sequence is TGCGCCAGCAGCCAAGCCTGGGCGGGACGGAACACCGGGGAGCTGTTTTTT. Translation gives CASSQAWAGRNTGELFF. This chain joins TRBV4-1 and TRBJ2-2; tentatively, D is TRBD2 (6 bases). Germline V lookup: CDR1 MGHRA, CDR2 YSYEKL. V was pared by 1 base and J by 1 base, with 13 bases between. This CDR3 is built from 17 residues.

The sample holds a few counts of this clone. The V and J genes are TRBV5-6 and TRBJ1-4, with 8 nucleotides matching TRBD1. The V and J ends lost 2 bases and 3 bases, in that order; junction bases with no gene match: 3. From germline, CDR1 is SGHDT and CDR2 YYEEEE. The CDR3 loop spans 15 amino acids. DNA for the CDR3: TGTGCCAGCAGCTTACCGGGACAGGCTAATGAAAAACTGTTTTTT. Translating it yields CASSLPGQANEKLFF.

V gene TRBV10-3 combines with J gene TRBJ1-3; 8 bases map to TRBD1. The CDR3 contains 15 residues. CDR1 and CDR2 from the germline V gene are ENHRY and SYGVKD. The ends lost 2 bases at V and 2 bases at J; junction bases unmatched: 2. The CDR3 nucleotides read TGTGCCATCAGTGAGCCGGACAGGGCTGGAAACACCATATATTTT. This gives the protein CAISEPDRAGNTIYF.

The V and J genes are TRBV19 and TRBJ1-6, with 9 nucleotides matching TRBD1. Unmatched junction bases numbered 6, after V lost 5 bases and J lost 7 bases. The CDR3 is 15 amino acids. Germline CDR1 reads LNHDA; CDR2 reads SQIVND (reference sequence). CDR3 nucleotide sequence: TGTGCCAGTAGTGGGGGACAGGGTTTAAATTCACCCCTCCACTTT. Its translation: CASSGGQGLNSPLHF.

The rearrangement joins TRBV28 to TRBJ2-7, with D possibly TRBD2 on 6 matching bases. Per the germline V gene, CDR1 is MDHEN and CDR2 is SYDVKM. The germline V and J ends were trimmed by 7 bases and 4 bases, with 23 bases remaining between them. The CDR3 runs 16 residues. CDR3: CASIYRSRTGLYEQYV. The CDR3 DNA reads TGTGCCAGCATCTACCGATCCCGGACGGGACTTTACGAGCAGTACGTC.

J is TRBJ1-4 and V is TRBV2, with D possibly being TRBD1 (6 bases). Trimming shortened V by 6 bases and J by 17 bases, and 19 bases separated the two germline ends. Germline V gene sequence: CDR1 SNHLY, CDR2 FYNNEI. The CDR3 runs 12 residues. The CDR3 protein is CASRKNRATVFF. In nucleotides, the CDR3 is TGTGCCAGCAGGAAGAACAGGGCCACCGTTTTTTTT.

This clone was counted a few times. The rearrangement links TRBV6-6 to TRBJ2-2; 9 bases match TRBD1. Per germline, CDR1 MNHNY and CDR2 SVGAGI (reference sequence). This CDR3 contains 15 residues. The V and J ends lost 5 bases and 4 bases, in that order; junction bases with no gene match: 5. CDR3 in amino acids: CASSRDRGITGELFF. The DNA for the CDR3 is TGTGCCAGCAGTCGAGACAGGGGGATCACCGGGGAGCTGTTTTTT.

The chain couples TRBV7-2 to TRBJ2-7, with D perhaps TRBD2 (6 bases). Germline CDR1 is SGHTA and CDR2 is FQGNSA. Deletions cut 5 bases from V and 7 bases from J, with 18 bases between. The CDR3 is made up of 14 amino acids. The CDR3 nucleotides are TGTGCCAGCAGCCCCGGGGCGACTAGACGGGAGCAGTACTTC. Translation gives CASSPGATRREQYF. Looking up the rest from reference TRBV7-2 and TRBJ2-7 gives the full variable domain: GAGVSQSPSNKVTEKGKDVELRCDPISGHTALYWYRQSLGQGLEFLIYFQGNSAPDKSGLPSDRFSAERTGGSVSTLTIQRTQQEDSAVYLCASSPGATRREQYFGPGTRLTVT.

The genes are TRBV10-3 and TRBJ1-2; 7 nucleotides align to TRBD1. The CDR3 runs 16 residues. Germline V gene data show CDR1 as ENHRY and CDR2 as SYGVKD. V dropped 0 bases and J dropped 4; count of bases not matched to a gene: 8. CDR3 DNA: TGTGCCATCAGTGAGTCGACAGGGACCTATCGCTATGGCTACACCTTC. It codes for CAISESTGTYRYGYTF.

On this clone itself: Other DNA variants within this sample encode the same CDR3. This rearrangement joins TRBV2 to TRBJ2-1, with 8 nucleotides matching TRBD2. Trimming removed 6 bases from V and 2 bases from J; junction bases left unmatched: 6. Germline V lookup: CDR1 SNHLY, CDR2 FYNNEI. This CDR3 is built from 15 residues. The CDR3 region is CASRSSGGAYNEQFF. CDR3 nucleotides: TGTGCCAGCAGGTCCAGCGGGGGCGCCTACAATGAGCAGTTCTTC.